This T cell receptor (beta chain) was captured by sequencing in a study of monozygotic twins with inflammatory bowel disease (dated by TCRdb to about 2019). Notes on the research overall: In total, about 28 monozygotic twin pairs made up the full study: 19 Danish pairs, all IBD-discordant, plus nine German pairs, of which four were IBD-concordant and five were IBD-discordant. Each individual had, on average, about 151 000 unique TCRalpha sequences and 181 000 unique TCRbeta sequences available for analysis. Disease-associated traits were sought mainly through comparisons between IBD patients and their genetically identical healthy co-twins within discordant pairs.

The library was prepared using 5' RACE. For each TCR library, 3,500 to 4,000 ng of total RNA was used. cDNA was synthesized with SMARTScribe reverse transcriptase in eight separate reactions per sample. Unique molecular identifiers containing a 6-nucleotide sample barcode were introduced through template switching during cDNA synthesis. TCRalpha and TCRbeta cDNA was amplified in two nested PCRs of approximately 16 and 10 cycles, and bead purification was carried out after each PCR. Before amplification, the cDNA was treated with uracil DNA-glycosylase and purified using the QIAquick PCR purification kit. The second PCR added Illumina TruSeq-compatible adapters along with sample-specific barcodes. Library quality and concentration were checked on TapeStation and Qubit, and libraries were pooled at approximately 5 ng each. Pooled libraries were sequenced on an Illumina HiSeq2500 single-index Rapid Run with 2 x 100 bp reads and custom sequencing primers. As for how the authors treated the data: PCR and sequencing errors were corrected by UMI-based consensus assembly using MiGEC version 1.2.6. MiXCR version 2.1.1 handled V(D)J alignment, clonotype assembly and CDR3 extraction. To normalise gene usage, clonotype sharing and MAIT/NKT TCR abundance, the top 1000, 10 000 and 20 000 clonotypes in each sample were analysed. Diversity was computed as the inverse Simpson index with the vegan R package after downsampling to 27 000 UMIs. Paired Mann-Whitney U tests on discordant twin pairs were used, with Benjamini-Hochberg multiple-testing correction. After the reads were reprocessed by TCRdb, one entry was made per CDR3 protein sequence, with no DNA. The authors' filters were not applied to this entry. The sample table records some 150,000 distinct CDR3 sequences. About 2.4% of the sample lies in the top ten.

From each donor, an approximately 2.5 ml peripheral blood sample was collected into PAXgene tubes and stored at -80 degrees C. Total RNA was isolated from whole blood with the PAXgene blood miRNA kit on an automated QIAcube, without T cell sorting. Peripheral blood from monozygotic twin pairs who were concordant or discordant for inflammatory bowel disease underwent deep TCRalpha and TCRbeta repertoire profiling using unique molecular barcoding. Smoking habits were recorded for all twin pairs, and individuals were classified as current, former or never smokers. Paper-wide results and their limitations: A decrease in TCRbeta repertoire diversity, as measured by inverse Simpson index, was observed in IBD patients compared with their healthy co-twins. Concordant and discordant twins showed no difference in repertoire similarity, possibly because of limited statistical power. Distinction between different T cell subtypes could not be achieved in the analysis. Compared with healthy twins, IBD patients had fewer clonotypes in common with other individuals, a difference most pronounced in patients showing signs of disease activity. The results gave no support for a single strong signal or clonotype linked to IBD. Because patients were on differing immunosuppressive treatments, the repertoires may have picked up extra background noise and inter-individual variability.

In regard to this clonotype: Its binding antigen is unknown.

According to the germline V gene, CDR1 reads MDHEN and CDR2 reads SYDVKM. From its cysteine to its phenylalanine, the CDR3 spans 16 amino acids. No DNA was logged. The sequence came from a human donor with ulcerative colitis or Crohn's disease, or a healthy co-twin of an affected twin (not recorded which). This sequence uses TRBV28 and TRBJ2-1; TCRdb picks TRBD2, but there is no DNA to check that call. The sequencing input was blood. The CDR3 sequence is CASSWGLSGGINEQFF.